This TCR beta chain is from a study of T cells after posttransplantation cyclophosphamide listed by TCRdb under 2016. Notes on the research overall: T cell repertoire reconstitution was tracked by TRB sequencing after myeloablative bone marrow transplantation in which posttransplantation cyclophosphamide was used as GVHD prophylaxis. Public TRB sequences were queried against a database of over 3,600 sequences associated with responses to pathogens, tumor antigens, self-antigens and alloantigens. In 3 patients, TRB sequencing was also performed on up to about 3 more blood samples taken 2 to 5.2 years after transplant, and in a handful of patients, pretransplant blood was also TRB-sequenced. Antigen receptor sequencing was done on samples from 35 PTCy-treated patients and from approximately 15 related bone marrow donors of those patients. Because TRA and TRB clonality correlated tightly in under ten samples, the subsequent TCR analyses were limited to TRB only. Blood from all 30 or so PTCy patients with 1-year posttransplant specimens was subjected to TRB sequencing.

The PTCy-treated patients were enrolled in a prospective multi-institutional clinical trial. Peripheral blood and bone marrow mononuclear cells were isolated by Ficoll-Hypaque density centrifugation and cryopreserved. Of note for this clone: Its recognized antigen is unknown. No qualities accompany the bases; no much larger clone lies one base away.

What the work shows at the level of the full study, not this receptor alone: Donor-recipient similarity was low at 1-2 months but rose over the first year, and later blood repertoires were often dominated by donor CD8+ memory clones. The TRB repertoires of T cells infiltrating skin or the GI tract showed only limited overlap with the TRB repertoires found in blood. Across fewer than 50 patients, TRB clonality was highly associated with recipient CMV seropositivity and CMV reactivation, and diversity in PTCy patients was similar to diversity in CNI/methotrexate controls.

The germline V gene (reference sequence) supplies CDR1 GTSNPN and CDR2 SVGIG. There are 16 amino acids in the CDR3, from cysteine to phenylalanine inclusive. The sequence is cut down to CDR3 DNA, 48 bases in frame from base 1. Relative to germline, V is missing 0 bases and J is missing 2 bases, with 10 bases of the junction outside any gene match. TRB sequencing was run on genomic DNA with either the immunoSEQ assay at survey resolution or the hsTCRB kit. Regarding the original processing steps: Initial read processing used immunoSEQ software, and repertoire analyses used the LymphoSeq R package. Clonality was computed as 1 minus normalized Shannon entropy, and a Gini coefficient was also calculated for each TRB dataset. Phenotypes of unsorted samples were inferred by mapping TRB sequences from sorted subsets of the recipient or donor onto unsorted samples of the same recipient. TCRdb took over this immuneACCESS table, retaining in-frame rearrangements with V and J assigned. Such tables are incomplete; in checked studies, under half of the missing clones stem from an unresolved V gene, and the remainder is unexplained. V and J calls and clone size are given by that table; D and trimming were obtained from the DNA. The sample table holds more than 50,000 clones, of which approximately 86% were seen once. The ten largest clonotypes hold around 2.8% of the sample.

The V and J genes are TRBV30 and TRBJ2-7; 7 central nucleotides agree with TRBD1. The clonotype originates from a young man with a blood cancer, CMV-positive, and with a related stem cell donor. Sequencing used PBMCs. The CDR3 region: CAWSVGDRTYAYEQYF. The DNA sequence is as follows: TGTGCCTGGAGTGTAGGGGACAGAACCTATGCCTACGAGCAGTACTTC.